These 19 T cell receptor beta chains originate from one sample sequenced in a study of T cells in Graves' hyperthyroidism and ophthalmopathy. Amplification of TCR beta CDR3 regions was performed using RNA transcripts as template. An initial round of RT-PCR targeting the TCR CDR3 relied on the HTBI primer set. TCRdb analysed the multiplex PCR reads with MiXCR anew, one entry per CDR3 protein. The sample comprises more than 300,000 distinct CDR3 sequences, roughly 14% of which are singletons, and 11% rests with the top ten. Sequenced sample: blood. The receptor set was obtained from a woman between 55 and 75 years old with Graves' hyperthyroidism.

This clonotype has more than one count but fewer than ten. V usage is TRBV6-1 and J usage is TRBJ2-7, with 7 bases that match TRBD1. Germline V gene lookup returns CDR1 MNHNS and CDR2 SASEGT. With 6 bases clipped from V and 6 bases from J, the junction kept 8 bases outside the gene matches. The CDR3 length is 13 residues. For the CDR3, the DNA is TGTGCCAGCAGGCCCACGACAGGGCGCGAGCAGTACTTC. As protein: CASRPTTGREQYF.

This clonotype was counted ten times or more. The chain uses TRBV20-1 and TRBJ1-2; the match to TRBD1 covers 8 bases. Trimming at V came to 3 bases and at J to 4 bases, leaving 10 bases not matched to a gene. The CDR3 covers 15 residues. Germline lookup yields CDR1 DFQATT and CDR2 SNEGSKA (reference sequence). The CDR3 DNA sequence: TGCAGTGCTAGGGCCAGGGACAGGAGTTCCTATGGCTACACCTTC. Encoded protein: CSARARDRSSYGYTF.

On this clonotype itself: With a much larger clone just one base away, this may be a read error. This rearrangement joins TRBV7-8 to TRBJ2-7, with D perhaps matching TRBD1 (6 bases). CDR3 size: 14 residues. V was pared by 5 bases and J by 6 bases, with 17 bases between. In germline, CDR1 is SGHVS, CDR2 FQNEAQ. The CDR3 region is CASSPAGTSREQYF. CDR3 nucleotide sequence: TGTGCCAGCAGCCCAGCCGGGACAAGCCGCGAGCAGTACTTC.

The CDR3 coding sequence is TGTGCCAGCTCACCCCTGGGCAGGGAAGAGACCCAGTACTTC. Its protein is CASSPLGREETQYF. The J gene is TRBJ2-5, the V gene TRBV18; D is possibly TRBD1 (5 bases). CDR1 is KGHSH and CDR2 is LQKENI in the germline V gene. Trimming took 3 bases from V and 3 from J, leaving 11 bases between them. The CDR3 sequence is 14 residues long.

In the case of this clonotype: Given a much more abundant clone one base away, this may be a read error. J is TRBJ2-2 and V is TRBV7-9; D call uncertain. Trimming removed 6 bases from V and 5 bases from J, with 13 bases in between. Germline V lookup: CDR1 SEHNR, CDR2 FQNEAQ (reference sequence). CDR3 length: 14 residues. The CDR3 loop reads CASRPRPATGELFF. CDR3 in DNA: TGTGCCAGCAGACCCCGACCAGCGACCGGGGAGCTGTTTTTT.

This clonotype was counted only a few times. This rearrangement joins TRBV20-1 to TRBJ2-1; TRBD1 might be the D (7 bases). Trimming shortened V by 1 base and J by 4 bases, and 11 bases separated the two germline ends. The CDR3 has 14 residues. Germline loops: CDR1 DFQATT, CDR2 SNEGSKA (reference sequence). CDR3 bases: TGCAGTGCTAGAGGGAGGGACAGTTACAATGAGCAGTTCTTC. Protein product: CSARGRDSYNEQFF.

This clonotype was observed at least ten times. For the CDR3, the DNA is TGTGCCAGCAGCCAACGGAGTCTGTCCTACAATGAGCAGTTCTTC. It specifies CASSQRSLSYNEQFF. The gene calls are TRBV3-1 and TRBJ2-1; D unresolved. CDR3 length equals 15 residues. Germline V gene data show CDR1 as LGHDT and CDR2 as YNNKEL (reference sequence). The V and J ends lost 2 bases and 1 base respectively, with 9 bases between them.

This clonotype was observed many times. The chain joins TRBV11-2 to TRBJ2-7; D not certain. Trimming cost V 1 base and J 0 bases, with 7 bases left between them. The germline CDR1 and CDR2 sequences are SGHAT and FQNNGV. This CDR3 has 14 residues. The CDR3 reads CASSLAQSSYEQYF. The CDR3 DNA is TGTGCCAGCAGCTTAGCCCAGAGCTCCTACGAGCAGTACTTC.

The table lists this clonotype with a few counts. A much larger clonotype is one base distant, so this may be a read error. The chain couples TRBV5-1 to TRBJ1-1; 8 bases fit TRBD1. CDR1 SGHRS and CDR2 YFSETQ come from the germline V gene. The CDR3 is 14 residues long. V lost 4 bases and J lost 6; bases outside the gene matches: 8. The CDR3 region has the DNA TGCGCCAGCAGCGTTACAGGGGGGGCGGCTGAAGCTTTCTTT. Its protein is CASSVTGGAAEAFF.

The J gene is TRBJ2-4, the V gene TRBV15; the D is unclear. Germline CDR1 reads LNHNV; CDR2 reads YYDKDF (reference sequence). V was clipped by 2 bases and J by 0 bases, with 17 bases between them. CDR3 length: 18 amino acids. CDR3 DNA sequence: TGTGCCACCAGCAGAACTCCTTCGGCAGACGGAGCCAAAAACATTCAGTACTTC. Translating gives CATSRTPSADGAKNIQYF.

This sequence joins TRBV24-1 and TRBJ1-5; tentatively, D is TRBD1 (5 bases). The V gene lost 2 bases and the J gene lost 0 bases, with 10 bases spanning the gap. The CDR3 is made up of 16 amino acids. Germline assignment: CDR1 KGHDR and CDR2 SFDVKD. The CDR3 region is CATSDSGQRSNQPQHF. CDR3 in DNA: TGTGCCACCAGTGATTCGGGGCAGCGTAGCAATCAGCCCCAGCATTTT.

This clonotype was observed a few times. The V gene is TRBV27, the J gene TRBJ1-2, with 7 positions matching TRBD1. J was trimmed by 7 bases and V by 6 bases; bases with no gene match: 8. This CDR3 has 13 residues. In germline, CDR1 is MNHEY, CDR2 SMNVEV (reference sequence). The CDR3 region has the DNA TGTGCCAGCAGCCAGGGGGGGGCTGGTGGCTACACCTTC. Translating it yields CASSQGGAGGYTF.

The V gene is TRBV19, the J gene TRBJ1-1, with unresolved D. This CDR3 contains 17 residues. Trimming removed 4 bases from V and 0 bases from J, with 18 bases in between. CDR1 LNHDA and CDR2 SQIVND come from the germline V gene (reference sequence). In nucleotides, the CDR3 is TGTGCCAGTAGTACCCCGTGGGCAGGATCATTGAACACTGAAGCTTTCTTT. Its translation is CASSTPWAGSLNTEAFF.

This chain links TRBV4-1 with TRBJ2-7; 10 nucleotides agree with TRBD2. J gave up 2 bases and V 1 base, and 8 bases lay outside the gene matches. CDR3 length equals 17 residues. Germline loops: CDR1 MGHRA, CDR2 YSYEKL. DNA of the CDR3: TGCGCCAGCAGCCAAGGAACCGGACTAGCGGATGCCTACGAGCAGTACTTC. Translation gives CASSQGTGLADAYEQYF.

This clonotype was picked up many times. This chain joins TRBV20-1 and TRBJ2-1, with TRBD2 matching over 11 bases. Trimming cost V 5 bases and J 3 bases; bases outside gene matches: 6. The V gene's germline CDR1 is DFQATT and CDR2 SNEGSKA (reference sequence). The CDR3 runs 15 residues. The CDR3 spells CSASFSGRVYNEQFF. In DNA form, the CDR3 reads TGCAGTGCTTCATTTAGCGGGAGGGTCTACAATGAGCAGTTCTTC.

This clonotype was recorded many times. CDR3 loop: CASSPSTSGIDTQYF. The CDR3 DNA reads as TGTGCCAGCAGCCCCAGCACTAGCGGGATTGATACGCAGTATTTT. The V and J genes are TRBV9 and TRBJ2-3, with 10 positions matching TRBD2. V lost 4 bases to trimming and J lost 6 bases; unmatched junction nucleotides: 8. This CDR3 has 15 residues. CDR1 is SGDLS and CDR2 is YYNGEE in the germline V gene. The whole variable domain, filled in from reference TRBV9 and TRBJ2-3, reads DSGVTQTPKHLITATGQRVTLRCSPRSGDLSVYWYQQSLDQGLQFLIQYYNGEERAKGNILERFSAQQFPDLHSELNLSSLELGDSALYFCASSPSTSGIDTQYFGPGTRLTVL.

This clonotype was observed at least ten times. DNA of the CDR3: TGCAGTGCTGAACCTAGCGGGAGACACAATGAGCAGTTCTTC. Amino acids: CSAEPSGRHNEQFF. V gene TRBV20-1 combines with J gene TRBJ2-1, with TRBD2 identical over 10 bases. There are 14 residues in the CDR3. Germline assignment: CDR1 DFQATT and CDR2 SNEGSKA (reference sequence). The V segment lost 5 bases and the J segment 5 bases; nucleotides outside the gene matches: 6.

V is TRBV19 and J is TRBJ1-1; D gene unclear. The CDR3 runs to 12 residues. The germline CDR1 and CDR2 sequences are LNHDA and SQIVND (reference sequence). V was pared by 3 bases and J by 5 bases, with 7 bases between. CDR3 coding DNA: TGTGCCAGTAGTATGTGGAGGACTGAAGCTTTCTTT. Translated: CASSMWRTEAFF.

This clonotype was counted ten times or more. DNA of the CDR3: TGCGCCAGCAGCTTGGAGTCGGCGGGCACCTACGAGCAGTACTTC. It is translated as CASSLESAGTYEQYF. V gene TRBV5-1 combines with J gene TRBJ2-7; D possibly corresponds to TRBD2 (5 bases). Germline values: CDR1 SGHRS, CDR2 YFSETQ. The CDR3 totals 15 residues. Trimming pared 0 bases from V and 2 bases from J, leaving 12 bases between.